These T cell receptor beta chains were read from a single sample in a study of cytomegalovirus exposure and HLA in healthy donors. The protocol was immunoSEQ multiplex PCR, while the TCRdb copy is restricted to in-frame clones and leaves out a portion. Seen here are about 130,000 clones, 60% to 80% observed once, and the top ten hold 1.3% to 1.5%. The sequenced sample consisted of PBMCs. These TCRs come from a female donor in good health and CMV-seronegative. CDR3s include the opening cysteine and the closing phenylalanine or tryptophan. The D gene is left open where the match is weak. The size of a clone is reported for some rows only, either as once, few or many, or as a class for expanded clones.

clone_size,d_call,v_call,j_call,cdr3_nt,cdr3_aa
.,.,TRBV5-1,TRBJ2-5,TGCGCCAGCAGTCCTATGTCCGGGGGATGGGAGACCCAGTACTTC,CASSPMSGGWETQYF
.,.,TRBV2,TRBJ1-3,TGTGCCAGATCCCTCGGGGGCTCTGGAAACACCATATATTTT,CARSLGGSGNTIYF
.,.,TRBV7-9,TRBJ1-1,TGTGCCAGCAGCTTCACGGGTCTAAACACTGAAGCTTTCTTT,CASSFTGLNTEAFF
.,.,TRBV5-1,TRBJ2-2,TGCGCCAGCAGCTTGACAGGTACCGGGGAGCTGTTTTTT,CASSLTGTGELFF
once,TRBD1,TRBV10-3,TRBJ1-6,TGTGCCATCAGACAGGGGCCGAGCTCCTATAATTCACCCCTCCACTTT,CAIRQGPSSYNSPLHF
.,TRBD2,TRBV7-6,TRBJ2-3,TGTGCCAGCACCTCGGTAGCGGGAGACGCAGATACGCAGTATTTT,CASTSVAGDADTQYF
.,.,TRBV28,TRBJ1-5,TGTGCCAGCAGGGGACCGGGACTTTCCAATCAGCCCCAGCATTTT,CASRGPGLSNQPQHF
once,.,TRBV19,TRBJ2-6,TGTGCCAGTAGTAGAGGGTGGGGGGCCAACGTCCTGACTTTC,CASSRGWGANVLTF
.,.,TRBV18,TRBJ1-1,TGTGCCAGCCGACTTTACACTGAAGCTTTCTTT,CASRLYTEAFF
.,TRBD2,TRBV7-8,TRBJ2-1,TGTGCCAGCAGCCCGCCGGGACTAGCGGGTTACAATGAGCAGTTCTTC,CASSPPGLAGYNEQFF
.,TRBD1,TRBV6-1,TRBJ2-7,TGTGCCAGCAGTGAAGAGGTGTACAGGGGTACCTACGAGCAGTACTTC,CASSEEVYRGTYEQYF
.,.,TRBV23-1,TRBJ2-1,TGCGCCAGCAGTCAACCCGAACTCTACTACAATGAGCAGTTCTTC,CASSQPELYYNEQFF
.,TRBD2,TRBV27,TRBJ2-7,TGTGCCAGCGGGAGGGTGAACGAGCAGTACTTC,CASGRVNEQYF